Listed here is a single T cell receptor (beta chain). In its sample, this clone was seen a few times. What this receptor recognizes is not known. No much larger clone exists at a distance of one base, and base qualities are not known. The library was produced with the immunoSEQ multiplex PCR assay. The study's own analysis went as follows. Repertoires were summarized by richness and clonality, and significantly expanded and contracted clones were identified between pre- and post-therapy samples. This is the immuneACCESS table as TCRdb keeps it, with only in-frame sequences that have V and J called. A part of the clones is gone; compared with another copy, unresolved V genes explain less than half, and the rest is unexplained. The V and J calls and the clone size are those of that table, but D and trimming were determined from the DNA. The sample table holds some 50,000 clones, of which roughly 90% were seen once. The top ten clonotypes cover roughly 3.7% of the sample.

According to the study, the label for this sample's time point signals: pretherapy, before neoadjuvant immune checkpoint inhibitors. The samples were taken from NEOSTAR, a phase 2 randomized trial in operable NSCLC that tested neoadjuvant nivolumab or nivolumab plus ipilimumab, followed by surgery. This entry is derived from a study of neoadjuvant nivolumab and ipilimumab in lung cancer (dated by TCRdb to about 2020). Background for the entire study: Nivolumab was given at 3 mg/kg intravenously on days 1, 15 and 29, and the combination arm added ipilimumab 1 mg/kg on day 1 only. The primary trial endpoint was the major pathologic response (MPR) rate in the intention-to-treat population in each study arm. Matched pretherapy and resected tumor pairs were analyzed for seven patients: four treated with nivolumab and three with nivolumab plus ipilimumab. A total of roughly 46 patients with operable NSCLC were treated in the trial, with about 23 randomized to nivolumab monotherapy and 21 randomized to nivolumab plus ipilimumab. The study compared TCR repertoires in pretherapy (baseline) peripheral blood with TCR repertoires in tumors resected at surgery following neoadjuvant immune checkpoint blockade.

Summary of the overall study and its limitations: No significant correlation was found between TCR clonality and pathologic tumor regression, and only one major-pathologic-response sample was available for the clonality analysis. A small number of samples was subjected to TCR sequencing. TCR richness and clonality were greater in resected tumors than in tumor-adjacent uninvolved lung, and increases were seen in more dual-therapy-treated tumors. From pretherapy to surgery, tumor T-cell richness and clonality went up in three of three dual-therapy tumors, versus only two of four nivolumab-treated tumors. Pretherapy blood TCR richness correlated positively with richness in tumors resected after neoadjuvant therapy (Spearman R ≈ 0.85).

The germline V gene gives CDR1 as SGHRS and CDR2 as YFSETQ. The CDR3 measures 18 amino acids from cysteine to phenylalanine. Only the CDR3 region is kept as DNA, spanning 54 bases read in frame from base 1. V ends up 0 bases short and J 5 bases short, with an unmatched junction base count of 5. The source material was blood, sampled before neoadjuvant nivolumab, alone or with ipilimumab. The chain uses TRBV5-1 and TRBJ2-2; TRBD2 fits 15 bases in the junction. This receptor was obtained from an adult with non-small cell lung cancer. Some clones in this sample may be carry-over from other donors' samples. The sequenced DNA: TGCGCCAGCAGCTTGGAGGGACTAGCGGGAGGCCGGACCGGGGAGCTGTTTTTT. Translated, this is CASSLEGLAGGRTGELFF. Full variable domain (CDR3 extended with the reference TRBV5-1 and TRBJ2-2 proteins): KAGVTQTPRYLIKTRGQQVTLSCSPISGHRSVSWYQQTPGQGLQFLFEYFSETQRNKGNFPGRFSGRQFSNSRSEMNVSTLELGDSALYLCASSLEGLAGGRTGELFFGEGSRLTVL.